The 8 T cell receptor beta chains in this list originate from one sample, sequenced in a study of blood T cells in healthy people across ages. The authors ran a second PCR of about 7 to 11 cycles using a sample-barcoded 5' primer and a J-beta primer mix. TCRdb fed the 5' RACE reads into MiXCR, producing one record per CDR3 protein. The data show over a million distinct CDR3 sequences, around two fifths seen once. The sequencing sample was made of blood. The receptors come from a young woman in good health.

The chain couples TRBV5-6 to TRBJ1-6; 8 nucleotides match TRBD1. Germline V lookup: CDR1 SGHDT, CDR2 YYEEEE. Germline trimming cut 6 bases from V and 10 bases from J; bases unmatched to any gene: 9. This CDR3 contains 14 residues. The chain's CDR3 is CASTQGQEGSPLHF. DNA of the CDR3: TGTGCCAGCACCCAGGGACAGGAGGGCTCACCCCTCCACTTT.

This clonotype was observed at least ten times. The V call is TRBV10-3, the J call TRBJ1-1; 10 positions agree with TRBD1. The CDR3 consists of 15 residues. The V segment lost 6 bases and the J segment 6 bases; nucleotides outside the gene matches: 10. CDR1 and CDR2 (germline): ENHRY, SYGVKD. DNA of the CDR3: TGTGCCATCAGCGACCCGGGGACAGGGGTCGCTGAAGCTTTCTTT. It yields the protein CAISDPGTGVAEAFF.

This chain links TRBV4-2 with TRBJ1-1, with 8 bases matching TRBD1. The germline V gene encodes CDR1 LGHNA and CDR2 YNFKEQ. The V gene end was trimmed by 3 bases and the J gene end by 1 base; junction bases not matched to a gene: 4. The CDR3 has 15 amino acids. CDR3 residues: CASSHAGTGNTEAFF. The CDR3 DNA follows: TGTGCCAGCAGCCACGCCGGGACAGGGAACACTGAAGCTTTCTTT.

V usage is TRBV12-3 or TRBV12-4 and J usage is TRBJ1-2; 7 positions match TRBD1. J was trimmed by 4 bases and V by 5 bases; bases with no gene match: 13. The CDR3 extends over 16 amino acids. The CDR3 protein is CASSIGEGGLGYGYTF. Written as DNA, the CDR3 is TGTGCCAGCAGTATTGGAGAAGGGGGCTTGGGCTATGGCTACACCTTC.

This clonotype has a handful of counts. This chain joins TRBV7-9 and TRBJ1-6; 9 bases are shared with TRBD1. V dropped 2 bases and J dropped 11; count of bases not matched to a gene: 7. CDR3 length: 15 residues. Germline CDR1 SEHNR, CDR2 FQNEAQ (reference sequence). For the CDR3, the DNA is TGTGCCAGCAGCTTACCGAACAGGGGGCAGGCACCCCTCCACTTT. Translated: CASSLPNRGQAPLHF.

This clonotype showed up just a few times. J is TRBJ2-7 and V is TRBV5-1; 9 nucleotides match TRBD1. V gave up 5 bases and J gave up 0 bases; unmatched junction bases: 18. CDR3 length equals 19 residues. Germline CDR1 and CDR2: SGHRS and YFSETQ. Here the CDR3 reads CASSLPREGDRALSYEQYF. CDR3 nucleotides: TGCGCCAGCAGTCTCCCAAGGGAAGGGGACAGGGCCCTCTCCTACGAGCAGTACTTC. The variable domain in full, completed from reference TRBV5-1 and TRBJ2-7, reads KAGVTQTPRYLIKTRGQQVTLSCSPISGHRSVSWYQQTPGQGLQFLFEYFSETQRNKGNFPGRFSGRQFSNSRSEMNVSTLELGDSALYLCASSLPREGDRALSYEQYFGPGTRLTVT.

This clonotype was observed once. The rearrangement joins TRBV5-1 to TRBJ1-1; D remains unclear. From germline, CDR1 is SGHRS and CDR2 YFSETQ. V was shortened by 0 bases and J by 6 bases, with 12 bases between the two germline ends. The CDR3 is made up of 14 amino acids. The CDR3 protein is CASSLGDRTPEAFF. CDR3 coding DNA: TGCGCCAGCAGCTTGGGCGACCGCACACCTGAAGCTTTCTTT.

A few counts support this clonotype. The J gene is TRBJ2-1, the V gene TRBV20-1; 7 bases line up with TRBD2. This CDR3 is built from 13 residues. The trim removed 5 bases at V and 9 bases at J, leaving 10 bases unmatched. The germline gives CDR1 DFQATT, CDR2 SNEGSKA (reference sequence). Here the CDR3 reads CSASPSGWGEQFF. As DNA, the CDR3 is TGCAGTGCTTCCCCTAGCGGATGGGGTGAGCAGTTCTTC.